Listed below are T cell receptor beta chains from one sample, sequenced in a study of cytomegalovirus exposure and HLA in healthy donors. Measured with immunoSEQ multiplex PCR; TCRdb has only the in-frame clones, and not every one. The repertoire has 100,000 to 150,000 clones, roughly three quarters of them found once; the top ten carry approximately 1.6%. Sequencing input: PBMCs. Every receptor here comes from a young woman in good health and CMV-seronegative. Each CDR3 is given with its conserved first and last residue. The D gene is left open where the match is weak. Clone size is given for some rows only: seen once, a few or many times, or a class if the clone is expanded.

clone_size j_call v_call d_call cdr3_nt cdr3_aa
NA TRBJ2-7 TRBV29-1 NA TGCAGCGTTGTCGCGTTGATGGGGGCGGACTCCTACGAGCAGTACTTC CSVVALMGADSYEQYF
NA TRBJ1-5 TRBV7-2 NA TGTGCCAGCAGCTTCGGGGGGCGTCAGCCCCAGCATTTT CASSFGGRQPQHF
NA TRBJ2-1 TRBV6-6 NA TGTGCCAGCAGTTACCCCGACAGTAGCTCCTACAATGAGCAGTTCTTC CASSYPDSSSYNEQFF
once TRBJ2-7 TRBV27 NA TGTGCCAGCAGTTTAGGGACTGCCTACGAGCAGTACTTC CASSLGTAYEQYF
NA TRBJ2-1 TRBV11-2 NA TGTGCCAGCAGCTTAGACGGCTACAATGAGCAGTTCTTC CASSLDGYNEQFF
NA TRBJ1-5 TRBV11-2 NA TGTGCCAGCAGCTCGGCAGGGAGCAATCAGCCCCAGCATTTT CASSSAGSNQPQHF
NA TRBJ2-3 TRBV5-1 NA TGCGCCAGCAGCTTGAGGAGTAGCACAGATACGCAGTATTTT CASSLRSSTDTQYF
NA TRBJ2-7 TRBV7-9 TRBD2 TGTGCCAGCAGCGCAACCAGCGGGAGTATATACGAGCAGTACTTC CASSATSGSIYEQYF
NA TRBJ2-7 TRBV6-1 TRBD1 TGTGCCAGCAGTGACCTCCGCACAGGGGCCTACGAGCAGTACTTC CASSDLRTGAYEQYF
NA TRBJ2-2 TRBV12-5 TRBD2 TGTGCTAGTGGACCCTCCCTTAGCGGGAGAACACTTAGGACCGGGGAGCTGTTTTTT CASGPSLSGRTLRTGELFF
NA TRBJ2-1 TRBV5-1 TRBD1 TGCGCCAGCAGTTCGGACAGGGGGCGCGGACACTCCTACAATGAGCAGTTCTTC CASSSDRGRGHSYNEQFF
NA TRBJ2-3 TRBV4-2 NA TGTGCCAGCAGCCCGCCTGACCCGGGGTCGGGTGTAAATACGCAGTATTTT CASSPPDPGSGVNTQYF
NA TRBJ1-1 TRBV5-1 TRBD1 TGCGCCAGCAGCCAAAGAACAGGGGGAGGGATGAACACTGAAGCTTTCTTT CASSQRTGGGMNTEAFF
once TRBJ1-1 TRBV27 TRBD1 TGTGCCAGCAGTCCACTTTTCGACAGGGCACGGACTGAAGCTTTCTTT CASSPLFDRARTEAFF
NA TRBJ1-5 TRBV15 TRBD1 TGTGCCACCAGCAGAGATCTGTCAGGGGGCCAGCCCCAGCATTTT CATSRDLSGGQPQHF
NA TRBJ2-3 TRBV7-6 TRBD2 TGTGCCAGCAGCTTATCCCCGACTAGCGGCTACACAGATACGCAGTATTTT CASSLSPTSGYTDTQYF
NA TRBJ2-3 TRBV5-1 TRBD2 TGCGCCAGCAGCTTTGAGGGACTACCCAGCACAGATACGCAGTATTTT CASSFEGLPSTDTQYF
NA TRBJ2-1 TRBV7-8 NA TGTGCCAGCACCGGCGGGGATGAGCAGTTCTTC CASTGGDEQFF
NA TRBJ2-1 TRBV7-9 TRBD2 TGTGCCAGCAGCGAAACCCGACTAGCAGGTGAGCAGTTCTTC CASSETRLAGEQFF
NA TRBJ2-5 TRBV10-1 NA TGCGCCAGCAGTGTTGGCTCAGGGGAGACCCAGTACTTC CASSVGSGETQYF
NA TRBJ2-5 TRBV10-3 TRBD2 TGTGCCATCAGTGAGTACCTAGCGGATCAAGAGACCCAGTACTTC CAISEYLADQETQYF
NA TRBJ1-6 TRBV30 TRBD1 TGTGCCTGGAGTCTAGGAGGAGGGACAGGGCTAAATTCACCCCTCCACTTT CAWSLGGGTGLNSPLHF
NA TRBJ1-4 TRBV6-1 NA TGTGCCAGCACGACAGGCGGAAAACTGTTTTTT CASTTGGKLFF
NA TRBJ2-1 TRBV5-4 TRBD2 TGTGCCAGCAGCTTGGGGACTAGCGGGAGGAATGAGCAGTTCTTC CASSLGTSGRNEQFF
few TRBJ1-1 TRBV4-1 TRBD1 TGCGCCAGCAGCCTAGGCGGTAACAGGGGGACTGAAGCTTTCTTT CASSLGGNRGTEAFF
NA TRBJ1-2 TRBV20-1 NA TGCAGTGCTAGGTCTGCGGGCTACACCTTC CSARSAGYTF
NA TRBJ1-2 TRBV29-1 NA TGCAGCGCCCCCCGGGGGGGCACTAACTATGGCTACACCTTC CSAPRGGTNYGYTF
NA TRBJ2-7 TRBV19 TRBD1 TGTGCCAGTAGTCCCGACAGGGGGCGCGAGCAGTACTTC CASSPDRGREQYF
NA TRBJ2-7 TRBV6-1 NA TGTGCCAGCAGTGAAATGTGGGGGCTAGCGGCTGGGGAGCAGTACTTC CASSEMWGLAAGEQYF
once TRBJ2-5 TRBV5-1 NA TGCGCCAGCAGCTTGGGGCAGCAAGAGACCCAGTACTTC CASSLGQQETQYF
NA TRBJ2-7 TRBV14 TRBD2 TGTGCCAGCAGCCATGGAGGACTAGCGGGATACTACGAGCAGTACTTC CASSHGGLAGYYEQYF
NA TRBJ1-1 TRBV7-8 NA TGTGCCAGCAGCTTAGGAGGGACATGGAACACTGAAGCTTTCTTT CASSLGGTWNTEAFF
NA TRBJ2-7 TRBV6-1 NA TGTGCCAGCAGTCCGGACTCCCCCTACGAGCAGTACTTC CASSPDSPYEQYF
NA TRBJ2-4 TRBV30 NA TGTGCCTGGAGTCTAGGCAGGGATGACAAAAACATTCAGTACTTC CAWSLGRDDKNIQYF
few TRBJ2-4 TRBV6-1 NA TGTGCCAGCCACGACGGGGAAATAAACATTCAGTACTTC CASHDGEINIQYF
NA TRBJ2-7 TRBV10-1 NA TGCGCCAGCAGTGTGACCCCAGGGTCAAGGTCCTACGAGCAGTACTTC CASSVTPGSRSYEQYF
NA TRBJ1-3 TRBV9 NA TGTGCCAGCAGCTCCCCGGGGAACACCATATATTTT CASSSPGNTIYF
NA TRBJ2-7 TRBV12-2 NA TGTGCAAGTCGCCCCGAGGACAGGGGGAAGTACGAGCAGTACTTC CASRPEDRGKYEQYF
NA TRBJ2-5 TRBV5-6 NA TGTGCCAGCAGCTTGGACGGAGAAGAGACCCAGTACTTC CASSLDGEETQYF
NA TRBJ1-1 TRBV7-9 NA TGTGCCAGCAGCTTAGGGGCCGACAGTGAAGCTTTCTTT CASSLGADSEAFF
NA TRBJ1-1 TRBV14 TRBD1 TGTGCCAGCAGCCAAGTAGGACAGGGGGCTGAAGCTTTCTTT CASSQVGQGAEAFF
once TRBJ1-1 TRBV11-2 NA TGTGCCAGCAGCCCCCCCTACACTGAAGCTTTCTTT CASSPPYTEAFF
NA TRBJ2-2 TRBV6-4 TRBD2 TGTGCCAGCAGTCCGAGCTCGGGAGGGCCGAACACCGGGGAGCTGTTTTTT CASSPSSGGPNTGELFF
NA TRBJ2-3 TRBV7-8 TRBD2 TGTGCCAGCAGCTTAGAAGCGGGGAGCTACACAGATACGCAGTATTTT CASSLEAGSYTDTQYF
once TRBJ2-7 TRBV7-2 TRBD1 TGTGCCAGCAGCTCGGGGACAGGAACCTACGAGCAGTACTTC CASSSGTGTYEQYF
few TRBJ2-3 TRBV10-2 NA TGCGCCAGCAGACCCGGGACTAGCACAGATACGCAGTATTTT CASRPGTSTDTQYF
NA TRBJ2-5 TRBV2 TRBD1 TGTGCCACCGGACAGGGGGGAAAGACCCAGTACTTC CATGQGGKTQYF